The 8 T cell receptor beta chains below come from one sample, sequenced in a study of vaccination effects on CD4 cells after COVID-19. Profiled with immunoSEQ multiplex PCR; TCRdb holds only in-frame clones, not every one. The sample contains about 13,000 clones, around two thirds of which appear only once. Prior to sequencing, the ViraFEST assay stimulated PBMC with viral peptide pools, which expanded the antigen-specific CD4+ T cells. An approximately ten-day culture period preceded the isolation of CD4+ T cells. This person caught SARS-CoV-2 sometime from March to December 2020, and PCR testing confirmed the infection. Two-dose vaccination with either BNT162b2 or mRNA-1273 was given to the participants. Antigen specificity for these receptors is unknown. Sequencing used CD4+ T cells from PBMCs cultured with HCoV-NL63 spike peptides, obtained after COVID-19 vaccination. The receptor set was obtained from a human donor who had a prior SARS-CoV-2 infection.

The CDR3 reads CAISGTVAGNTEAFF. The CDR3 coding sequence is TGTGCCATCAGTGGGACGGTGGCAGGGAACACTGAAGCTTTCTTT. This chain links TRBV10-3 with TRBJ1-1; D uncertain. V lost 4 bases, J lost 1 base, and 13 bases lay in between. The germline V gene encodes CDR1 ENHRY and CDR2 SYGVKD. The CDR3 sequence is 15 residues long.

The chain is built from TRBV12-5 and TRBJ2-1; a possible D gene is TRBD1 (5 bases). Per the germline V gene, CDR1 is LGHNT and CDR2 is FRNRAP. The CDR3 consists of 14 residues. V shed 6 bases and J shed 8 bases, with 17 bases lying between them. This CDR3 reads CASGTGDGWDEQFF. CDR3 sequence (DNA): TGTGCTAGTGGCACAGGCGACGGGTGGGATGAGCAGTTCTTC.

V and J are TRBV7-8 and TRBJ2-5; 9 nucleotides align to TRBD1. CDR3 length: 16 amino acids. Germline lookup yields CDR1 SGHVS and CDR2 FQNEAQ. With V trimmed by 2 bases and J by 4 bases, 8 bases remained unmatched. The CDR3 region is CASSLRGGTGSETQYF. CDR3 bases: TGTGCCAGCAGCTTAAGGGGGGGGACAGGGTCAGAGACCCAGTACTTC.

This chain links TRBV18 with TRBJ2-5; 10 bases align to TRBD2. Germline values: CDR1 KGHSH, CDR2 LQKENI. The CDR3 totals 20 residues. J lost 3 bases, V lost 0 bases, and 16 bases had no gene match. The CDR3 reads CASSPPVLAGNNRVEETQYF. The CDR3, as DNA: TGTGCCAGCTCACCACCTGTACTAGCGGGGAATAACCGGGTCGAAGAGACCCAGTACTTC.

This clone showed up just a few times. The chain joins TRBV2 to TRBJ2-1; 8 nucleotides align to TRBD1. V gave up 4 bases and J gave up 1 base; unmatched junction bases: 0. This CDR3 contains 14 residues. The germline V gene has CDR1 SNHLY and CDR2 FYNNEI. The CDR3 protein is CASSGQGSYNEQFF. Written as DNA, the CDR3 is TGTGCCAGCAGTGGACAGGGGTCCTACAATGAGCAGTTCTTC.

This chain connects TRBV6-2 or TRBV6-3 to TRBJ1-5; TRBD1 matches at 7 bases. The CDR3 extends over 15 amino acids. Germline trimming cut 2 bases from V and 9 bases from J; bases unmatched to any gene: 10. Germline CDR1 is MNHEY and CDR2 is SVGEGT. Here the CDR3 DNA reads TGTGCCAGCAGTTACCGGGGTCAGGGGGTATCGCCCCAGCATTTT. Translating it yields CASSYRGQGVSPQHF.

The rearrangement links TRBV7-2 to TRBJ2-7; 7 nucleotides match TRBD1. The germline gives CDR1 SGHTA, CDR2 FQGNSA. V shed 5 bases, J shed 6 bases, and the junction held 7 bases outside the gene matches. The length of the CDR3 is 13 residues. Here the CDR3 DNA reads TGTGCCAGCAGCCCGAGCACAGGGGCCGAGCAGTACTTC. Its protein product is CASSPSTGAEQYF.

The table lists this clone with a few counts. The chain employs TRBV25-1 and TRBJ1-6, with 10 bases lining up with TRBD1. The V gene end was trimmed by 8 bases and the J gene end by 9 bases; junction bases not matched to a gene: 4. Germline V lookup: CDR1 MGHDK, CDR2 SYGVNS. The CDR3 has 13 amino acids. The CDR3 nucleotides are TGTGCCAGCCATGGGACAGGGGTTTCACCCCTCCACTTT. It encodes CASHGTGVSPLHF.